Below, 11 T cell receptor beta chains from the same sample are listed, as sequenced in a study of cytomegalovirus exposure and HLA in healthy donors (dated by TCRdb to the late 2010s). The library was made by the immunoSEQ multiplex PCR assay. A mixture of 60 forward primers for TCR Vbeta segments and 13 reverse primers for TCR Jbeta segments was used in the multiplex PCR. TCRdb's version of the immuneACCESS table is confined to in-frame rearrangements and falls short of the full clone set. An unresolved V gene accounts for under half of the shortfall where checked; the remainder is of unknown origin. For this sample there are 150,000 to 200,000 clones; about four fifths appear just once. 0.25% to 0.3% of the sample comes from the top ten. Sequencing was done on a sample of PBMCs. The receptors originated from a boy younger than 18 in good health and CMV-seronegative.

The V and J genes are TRBV5-8 and TRBJ1-2, with D possibly TRBD1 on 5 matching bases. The CDR3 is 14 residues long. Trimming took off 0 bases at V and 4 bases at J, with 10 bases between the two ends. Germline lookup yields CDR1 SGHTS and CDR2 YDEGEE. In DNA form, the CDR3 reads TGTGCCAGCAGCTTGGGAATAGGGGCCTATGGCTACACCTTC. This encodes CASSLGIGAYGYTF.

V usage is TRBV10-3 and J usage is TRBJ2-7, with 8 bases that match TRBD2. With 6 bases clipped from V and 4 bases from J, the junction kept 8 bases outside the gene matches. Per the germline V gene, CDR1 is ENHRY and CDR2 is SYGVKD. There are 14 residues in the CDR3. The CDR3 DNA is TGTGCCATCAGGCTGCGGGGGGAGGCTTACGAGCAGTACTTC. It is translated as CAIRLRGEAYEQYF.

The rearrangement links TRBV15 to TRBJ2-3, with D possibly matching TRBD2 (6 bases). There are 16 residues in the CDR3. Trimming left V 6 bases short and J 0 bases short, with 16 bases between. The germline V gene encodes CDR1 LNHNV and CDR2 YYDKDF (reference sequence). The CDR3 nucleotides read TGTGCCACCAGAACCACGCCCGGGACTAGCACAGATACGCAGTATTTT. This sequence encodes CATRTTPGTSTDTQYF.

The chain joins TRBV29-1 to TRBJ2-7; D possibly corresponds to TRBD1 (6 bases). V lost 7 bases to trimming and J lost 0 bases, with 10 bases between them. The length of the CDR3 is 12 residues. Germline-derived CDR1 and CDR2 are SQVTM and ANQGSEA. CDR3 amino acids: CSAGQSSYEQYF. The DNA for the CDR3 is TGCAGCGCCGGACAGAGCTCCTACGAGCAGTACTTC.

This clone was counted once. The same CDR3 is also encoded by other DNA sequences in this sample. CDR3 amino acids: CASRTGQINQPQHF. The CDR3 DNA follows: TGTGCCAGCAGAACCGGACAGATCAATCAGCCCCAGCATTTT. V and J are TRBV6-6 and TRBJ1-5, with D perhaps matching TRBD1 (6 bases). The CDR3 is 14 residues long. Between the trimmed V and J ends, which lost 6 bases and 3 bases, there was a span of 12 bases. Germline CDR1 reads MNHNY; CDR2 reads SVGAGI (reference sequence).

The rearrangement joins TRBV28 to TRBJ1-1; 7 bases agree with TRBD1. In germline, CDR1 is MDHEN, CDR2 SYDVKM. Germline trimming cut 5 bases from V and 0 bases from J; bases unmatched to any gene: 12. This CDR3 comprises 17 residues. CDR3 sequence reads: CASSPFGAGGLNTEAFF. The CDR3 DNA sequence: TGTGCCAGCAGTCCCTTTGGGGCAGGGGGATTGAACACTGAAGCTTTCTTT.

The rearrangement links TRBV14 to TRBJ2-7; D is undetermined. The CDR3 is 14 amino acids. Trimming stripped 2 bases from V and 5 bases from J, with 13 bases between. Per germline, CDR1 SGHDN and CDR2 FVKESK. The DNA for the CDR3 is TGTGCCAGCAGCCAACCCAGCGAGCTTGACGAGCAGTACTTC. Translated, it gives CASSQPSELDEQYF.

This clone has only one observation. This chain's CDR3 is CASSTAVGSEKLFF. Here the CDR3 DNA reads TGTGCCAGCAGCACGGCTGTCGGGAGTGAAAAACTGTTTTTT. V usage is TRBV6-6 and J usage is TRBJ1-4; D ambiguous. The V and J ends lost 6 bases and 7 bases respectively, with 15 bases between them. The CDR3 covers 14 residues. Germline loops: CDR1 MNHNY, CDR2 SVGAGI (reference sequence).

This sequence joins TRBV2 and TRBJ1-1; D is undetermined. The CDR3 loop spans 12 amino acids. V was trimmed by 6 bases and J by 5 bases, leaving 10 bases between them. The germline gives CDR1 SNHLY, CDR2 FYNNEI. The CDR3 nucleotides are TGTGCCAGCAGGTCCTCGCGAACTGAAGCTTTCTTT. This translates into CASRSSRTEAFF.

The chain joins TRBV28 to TRBJ2-7; 8 nucleotides align to TRBD2. Losses at the gene ends were 4 bases for V and 7 bases for J; bases not matched to a gene: 15. The CDR3 contains 16 residues. CDR1 is MDHEN, CDR2 SYDVKM, per germline. The CDR3, as DNA: TGTGCCAGCAGTTCCCCCGGGGGGGGATCGGCGGGTGAGCAGTACTTC. Translating gives CASSSPGGGSAGEQYF. Full variable domain (missing parts from reference TRBV28 and TRBJ2-7): DVKVTQSSRYLVKRTGEKVFLECVQDMDHENMFWYRQDPGLGLRLIYFSYDVKMKEKGDIPEGYSVSREKKERFSLILESASTNQTSMYLCASSSPGGGSAGEQYFGPGTRLTVT.

This chain uses TRBV7-2 with TRBJ1-1, with unresolved D. This CDR3 region has 15 residues. V dropped 3 bases and J dropped 0 bases, with 11 bases sitting between them. CDR1 is SGHTA and CDR2 is FQGNSA in the germline V gene. The CDR3 reads CASSFTTSLNTEAFF. The DNA of the CDR3 is TGTGCCAGCAGCTTCACCACTTCTCTGAACACTGAAGCTTTCTTT.